This T cell receptor (beta chain) was sequenced during a study of blood T cell repertoires in COVID-19. Study overall: The analysed material was cDNA or gDNA that came from T cells, B-cell-depleted T cells, or PBMCs.

TCRdb's copy holds only in-frame clones and misses some; the assay was immunoSEQ multiplex PCR. The sample records 120,000 or so clones, 87% being singletons. CDR3 length: 15 amino acids. CDR1 and CDR2 (germline): SGHDT, YYEEEE. V was pared by 2 bases and J by 5 bases, with 4 bases of the junction left unmatched. The clonotype originates from a human donor in a cohort sampled during active COVID-19. This chain joins TRBV5-6 and TRBJ2-2, with 9 positions matching TRBD1. The specimen sequenced was peripheral blood. In DNA, the CDR3 is TGTGCCAGCAGCTTTGACAGGGGGGTAACCGGGGAGCTGTTTTTT. Translation: CASSFDRGVTGELFF.